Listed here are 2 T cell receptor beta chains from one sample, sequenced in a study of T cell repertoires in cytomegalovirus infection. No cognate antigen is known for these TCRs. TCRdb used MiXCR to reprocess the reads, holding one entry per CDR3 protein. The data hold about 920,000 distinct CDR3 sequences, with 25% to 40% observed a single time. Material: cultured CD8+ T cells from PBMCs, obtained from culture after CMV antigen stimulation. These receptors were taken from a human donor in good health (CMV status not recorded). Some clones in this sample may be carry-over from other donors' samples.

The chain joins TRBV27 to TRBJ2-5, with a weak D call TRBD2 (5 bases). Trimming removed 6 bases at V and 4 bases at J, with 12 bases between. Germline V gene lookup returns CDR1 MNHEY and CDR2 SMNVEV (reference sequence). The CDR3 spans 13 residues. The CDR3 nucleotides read TGTGCCAGCAGAAGACTGGAGGCAGAGACCCAGTACTTC. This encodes CASRRLEAETQYF.

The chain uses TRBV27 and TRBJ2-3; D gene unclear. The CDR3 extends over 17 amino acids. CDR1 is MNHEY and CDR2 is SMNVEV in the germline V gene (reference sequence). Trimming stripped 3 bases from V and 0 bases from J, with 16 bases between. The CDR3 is CASSFLEDVLSTDTQYF. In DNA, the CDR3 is TGTGCCAGCAGTTTCCTAGAGGACGTCCTAAGCACAGATACGCAGTATTTT.